Listed below are T cell receptor beta chains from one sample, sequenced in a study of tumor and adjacent non-tumor tissue in lung cancer. TCRdb redid the calling of the multiplex PCR reads with MiXCR, one entry per CDR3 protein. Of about 120,000 distinct CDR3 sequences listed, 66% are singletons. Sequencing was performed on lung tumor tissue. The receptor source for this set is a man aged 30 to 45 with non-small cell lung cancer. Each CDR3 is given with its conserved first and last residue. Fields, in order: CDR3 length, V gene, clone size, J gene, D gene, CDR3 protein, CDR3 DNA. D genes are given only for firm matches. A clone size is listed for some rows: how often the clone was seen (once, few, many), or a class if it is expanded.

length: 14; V: TRBV11-2; size: -; J: TRBJ2-7; D: -; CDR3: CASGTGFRSYEQYF; DNA: TGTGCCAGCGGTACGGGATTTAGATCCTACGAGCAGTACTTC
length: 15; V: TRBV11-2; size: many; J: TRBJ2-7; D: TRBD1; CDR3: CASSLGRDRGPTQYF; DNA: TGTGCCAGCAGCTTAGGACGGGACAGGGGCCCCACTCAGTACTTC
length: 16; V: TRBV24-1; size: many; J: TRBJ2-5; D: TRBD2; CDR3: CATSDPSGSLSETQYF; DNA: TGTGCCACCAGTGACCCAAGCGGGAGTCTATCGGAGACCCAGTACTTC
length: 13; V: TRBV20-1; size: -; J: TRBJ1-1; D: TRBD1; CDR3: CSASFDRGFGAFF; DNA: TGCAGTGCTAGTTTCGACAGGGGGTTCGGAGCTTTCTTT
length: 14; V: TRBV6-5; size: many; J: TRBJ2-7; D: -; CDR3: CASSYSPQGSEQYF; DNA: TGTGCCAGCAGTTACTCCCCCCAGGGGTCCGAGCAGTACTTC
length: 15; V: TRBV6-5; size: many; J: TRBJ1-4; D: TRBD1; CDR3: CASSSRQGVNEKLFF; DNA: TGTGCCAGCAGTTCCAGACAGGGTGTTAATGAAAAACTGTTTTTT
length: 15; V: TRBV20-1; size: many; J: TRBJ2-2; D: -; CDR3: CSARPGRETTGELFF; DNA: TGCAGTGCTAGACCGGGACGGGAGACAACCGGGGAGCTGTTTTTT
length: 14; V: TRBV4-1; size: -; J: TRBJ1-5; D: -; CDR3: CASSQEHGNQPQHF; DNA: TGCGCCAGTAGCCAAGAACATGGGAATCAGCCCCAGCATTTT
length: 14; V: TRBV6-1; size: -; J: TRBJ2-2; D: -; CDR3: CASRRVRGTGELFF; DNA: TGTGCCAGCAGGAGGGTTCGGGGTACCGGGGAGCTGTTTTTT
length: 16; V: TRBV11-3; size: -; J: TRBJ2-2; D: -; CDR3: CASSPRGRLDTGELFF; DNA: TGTGCCAGCAGCCCCCGGGGCAGACTAGACACCGGGGAGCTATTTTTT
length: 12; V: TRBV11-2; size: -; J: TRBJ2-7; D: -; CDR3: CDSGRGTEEQYF; DNA: TGTGACAGCGGAAGGGGAACGGAGGAGCAGTACTTC
length: 16; V: TRBV4-1; size: -; J: TRBJ2-1; D: -; CDR3: CANCQGPTVGYNEQFF; DNA: TGCGCCAACTGCCAAGGCCCAACAGTGGGATACAATGAGCAGTTCTTC
length: 15; V: TRBV11-3; size: -; J: TRBJ2-2; D: TRBD1; CDR3: CANSPGQGNTGELFF; DNA: TGTGCCAACAGCCCTGGACAGGGAAACACCGGGGAGTTGTTTTTT
length: 15; V: TRBV12-3/TRBV12-4; size: few; J: TRBJ2-3; D: TRBD2; CDR3: CANSLTSGGAITQYF; DNA: TGTGCCAACAGTTTGACTAGCGGGGGGGCTATAACGCAGTATTTT
length: 14; V: TRBV29-1; size: -; J: TRBJ2-3; D: -; CDR3: CSVERGVATGTQYF; DNA: TGCAGCGTTGAACGGGGAGTGGCCACAGGTACGCAGTATTTT
length: 14; V: TRBV6-5; size: -; J: TRBJ1-1; D: -; CDR3: CASSYTETNTEVFF; DNA: TGTGCCAGCAGTTACACTGAGACGAACACTGAAGTTTTCTTT
length: 14; V: TRBV4-3; size: -; J: TRBJ1-4; D: -; CDR3: CASSRVSETEKLFF; DNA: TGCGCCAGTAGCCGAGTTTCCGAGACAGAAAAACTGTTTTTT
length: 14; V: TRBV20-1; size: -; J: TRBJ1-6; D: -; CDR3: CYARDWTINPPLHF; DNA: TGCTACGCTAGAGACTGGACGATTAATCCACCCCTCCACTTT
length: 13; V: TRBV6-2/TRBV6-3; size: many; J: TRBJ1-1; D: -; CDR3: CASSYWERSEAFF; DNA: TGTGCCAGCAGTTATTGGGAGAGATCTGAAGCTTTCTTT
length: 17; V: TRBV11-2; size: -; J: TRBJ2-2; D: -; CDR3: CATSSRLVGGNTGELFF; DNA: TGTGCCACCAGCTCCAGACTAGTGGGAGGTAACACCGGGGAGCTGTTTTTT
length: 14; V: TRBV20-1; size: -; J: TRBJ2-1; D: TRBD2; CDR3: CNVRTAGGHNEQFF; DNA: TGCAATGTTAGAACGGCGGGGGGGCATAACGAGCAGTTCTTC
length: 17; V: TRBV4-1; size: -; J: TRBJ2-1; D: -; CDR3: CASSFPRLVPSYTEQFF; DNA: TGCGCCAGCAGCTTCCCCCGACTAGTCCCTTCCTACACTGAGCAGTTCTTC
length: 10; V: TRBV6-5; size: many; J: TRBJ1-1; D: -; CDR3: CATRQIEAFF; DNA: TGTGCCACCCGACAGATTGAAGCTTTCTTT
length: 15; V: TRBV7-8; size: -; J: TRBJ2-1; D: -; CDR3: CASSLSGSKEHEQFF; DNA: TGTGCCAGCAGCTTATCAGGAAGTAAGGAGCATGAGCAGTTCTTC
length: 14; V: TRBV11-2; size: -; J: TRBJ2-2; D: TRBD1; CDR3: CVSSLTGGAGELFF; DNA: TGTGTCAGCAGCTTGACAGGGGGTGCCGGGGAGCTGTTTTTT
length: 12; V: TRBV5-4; size: many; J: TRBJ1-2; D: -; CDR3: CASSLDNYGYTF; DNA: TGTGCCAGCAGCTTAGATAACTATGGCTACACCTTC
length: 14; V: TRBV5-6; size: -; J: TRBJ1-4; D: -; CDR3: CASSLWPIKEKLFF; DNA: TGTGCCAGCAGCTTGTGGCCTATTAAGGAGAAACTGTTTTTT
length: 13; V: TRBV11-3; size: -; J: TRBJ1-3; D: -; CDR3: CAGTTGSGNTIYF; DNA: TGTGCCGGCACCACTGGGTCTGGAAACACCATATATTTT
length: 16; V: TRBV6-1; size: -; J: TRBJ1-5; D: -; CDR3: CANSHTGRVLNQPKHF; DNA: TGTGCCAACAGTCACACAGGGAGGGTACTCAATCAGCCCAAGCATTTT
length: 13; V: TRBV7-9; size: -; J: TRBJ2-1; D: TRBD2; CDR3: CTSSVRGRAFKIF; DNA: TGTACCAGCAGCGTACGCGGGAGGGCCTTTAAGATCTTC
length: 14; V: TRBV29-1; size: many; J: TRBJ2-7; D: -; CDR3: CSAATRAPSYEQYF; DNA: TGCAGCGCGGCGACACGAGCCCCCTCCTACGAGCAGTACTTC